This T cell receptor beta chain was recovered during a study of CD8 T cells in ankylosing spondylitis. Regarding the study as a whole: Apparently characteristic of ankylosing spondylitis blood was a TCR beta motif (under ten highly homologous variants).

After removal of 5 bases from V and 2 bases from J, the junction contained 4 bases not matched to a gene. Germline assignment: CDR1 SGHRS and CDR2 YFSETQ. CDR3 length: 15 residues. The table lists this clonotype with many counts. Its antigen is still unknown. TCRdb independently ran MiXCR on the 5' RACE reads; one entry per CDR3 protein. The sample includes roughly 190,000 distinct CDR3 sequences, 9.5% to 15% of them seen just once. The sample was blood, either unsorted or a sorted T cell fraction (not recorded which). This clonotype originated in a male donor with ankylosing spondylitis or in good health (not recorded which). The V and J genes are TRBV5-1 and TRBJ2-1; TRBD2 agrees at 10 bases. The DNA of the CDR3 is TGCGCCAGCAGGTCCGGGACTAGCGCCTACAATGAGCAGTTCTTC. Protein product: CASRSGTSAYNEQFF.